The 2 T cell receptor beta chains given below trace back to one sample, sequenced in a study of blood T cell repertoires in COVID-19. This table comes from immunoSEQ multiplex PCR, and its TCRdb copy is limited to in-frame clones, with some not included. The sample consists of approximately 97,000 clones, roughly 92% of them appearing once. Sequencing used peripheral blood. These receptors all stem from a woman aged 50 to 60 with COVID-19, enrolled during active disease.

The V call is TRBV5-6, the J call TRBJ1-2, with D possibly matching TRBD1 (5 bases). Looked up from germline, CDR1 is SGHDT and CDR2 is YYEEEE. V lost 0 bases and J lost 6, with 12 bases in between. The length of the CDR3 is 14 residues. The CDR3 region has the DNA TGTGCCAGCAGCTTGGGTAGGGGCGGCAATGGCTACACCTTC. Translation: CASSLGRGGNGYTF.

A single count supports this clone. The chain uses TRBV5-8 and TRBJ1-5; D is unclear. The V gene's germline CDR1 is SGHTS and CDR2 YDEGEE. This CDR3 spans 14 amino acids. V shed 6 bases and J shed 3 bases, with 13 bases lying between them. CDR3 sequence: CASTPYYSNQPQHF. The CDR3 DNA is TGTGCCAGCACCCCTTATTACTCCAATCAGCCCCAGCATTTT.